These 26 T cell receptor beta chains were all obtained from the same sample, sequenced in a study of blood T cells in healthy people across ages. Next came a second PCR, run for about 6 to 12 cycles, which used a sample-barcoded 5' primer along with a J-beta primer mix. One entry per CDR3 protein, called by TCRdb with MiXCR from the 5' RACE reads. The sample holds more than 750,000 distinct CDR3 sequences; 25% to 35% are singletons and the top ten take around 9.6%. These same data were also listed under a study on T cells of mothers and their children.

Sequenced sample: blood. All receptors come from a woman between 40 and 50 years old in good health.

This clonotype appeared a few times. This could be a read error, since a much larger clone is one nucleotide away. The chain uses TRBV20-1 and TRBJ2-1; 12 bases match TRBD2. The CDR3 totals 16 residues. The V gene end was trimmed by 1 base and the J gene end by 2 bases; junction bases not matched to a gene: 3. The germline CDR1 and CDR2 sequences are DFQATT and SNEGSKA (reference sequence). The CDR3 sequence: CSARVSSGGAYNEQFF. The DNA of the CDR3 is TGCAGTGCTAGAGTCTCTAGCGGGGGGGCCTACAATGAGCAGTTCTTC.

This clonotype has more than one count but fewer than ten. The chain employs TRBV7-9 and TRBJ1-6, with a weak D call TRBD1 (5 bases). V was shortened by 3 bases and J by 7 bases, with 13 bases between the two germline ends. The length of the CDR3 is 15 residues. Germline CDR1 SEHNR, CDR2 FQNEAQ (reference sequence). The DNA of the CDR3 is TGTGCCAGCAGCTTGGGGTTGGGGGGGAATTCACCCCTCCACTTT. It yields the protein CASSLGLGGNSPLHF.

This clonotype has a count of ten or more. The chain combines TRBV7-2 with TRBJ2-1; TRBD2 matches at 8 bases. Germline V gene lookup returns CDR1 SGHTA and CDR2 FQGNSA. The junction had 8 bases not matched to a gene; V was cut back by 5 bases and J by 2 bases. The CDR3 covers 16 residues. The CDR3, as DNA: TGTGCCAGCAGCGAAGTTGCGGGGGGTCCCTACAATGAGCAGTTCTTC. It yields the protein CASSEVAGGPYNEQFF.

This chain connects TRBV7-2 to TRBJ2-4, with a possible D match to TRBD2 (5 bases). V was shortened by 0 bases and J by 0 bases, with 12 bases between the two germline ends. The CDR3 totals 17 residues. Germline V gene lookup returns CDR1 SGHTA and CDR2 FQGNSA. CDR3 in DNA: TGTGCCAGCAGCTTAGCCGGGGAAGGACTAGCCAAAAACATTCAGTACTTC. Residues: CASSLAGEGLAKNIQYF.

The J gene is TRBJ1-6, the V gene TRBV7-2; TRBD1 matches at 7 bases. The germline CDR1 and CDR2 sequences are SGHTA and FQGNSA. The V segment lost 6 bases and the J segment 4 bases; nucleotides outside the gene matches: 6. The CDR3 has 15 amino acids. The CDR3 DNA follows: TGTGCCAGCAGACCAGACAGGGCATATAATTCACCCCTCCACTTT. Encoded protein: CASRPDRAYNSPLHF.

The genes are TRBV20-1 and TRBJ2-7, with 16 bases lining up with TRBD2. This CDR3 has 16 residues. V lost 5 bases, J lost 4 bases, and 8 bases stayed unmatched. From germline, CDR1 is DFQATT and CDR2 SNEGSKA (reference sequence). In DNA, the CDR3 is TGCAGTGCTGCGGGACTAGCGGGGGGGTTCTCTTACGAGCAGTACTTC. This translates into CSAAGLAGGFSYEQYF.

This clonotype was counted only a few times. The chain uses TRBV6-2 or TRBV6-3 and TRBJ2-7; D is undetermined. Germline V lookup: CDR1 MNHEY, CDR2 SVGEGT. V was shortened by 7 bases and J by 3 bases, with 16 bases between the two germline ends. This CDR3 has 14 residues. CDR3 DNA sequence: TGTGCCAGCACCCCAAAGACTTTCAGCTACGAGCAGTACTTC. This gives the protein CASTPKTFSYEQYF.

The chain couples TRBV2 to TRBJ2-7; 7 bases map to TRBD1. J gave up 2 bases and V 6 bases, and 7 bases lay outside the gene matches. Germline V gene data show CDR1 as SNHLY and CDR2 as FYNNEI. The CDR3 covers 14 residues. The CDR3, as DNA: TGTGCCAGCAGGCCGGGACAGAGCGCCTACGAGCAGTACTTC. This gives the protein CASRPGQSAYEQYF.

This clonotype has a handful of counts. The chain joins TRBV6-5 to TRBJ1-2; D not certain. The V gene lost 6 bases and the J gene lost 7 bases, with 12 bases spanning the gap. CDR1 and CDR2 (germline): MNHEY, SVGAGI. The CDR3 has 12 amino acids. The CDR3 loop reads CASSQRSGGYTF. The DNA of the CDR3 is TGTGCCAGCAGCCAGAGATCTGGTGGCTACACCTTC.

This clonotype was seen at least ten times. The V call is TRBV28, the J call TRBJ2-7; no clear D. The CDR3 extends over 15 amino acids. V was shortened by 1 base and J by 2 bases, with 12 bases between the two germline ends. Looked up from germline, CDR1 is MDHEN and CDR2 is SYDVKM. CDR3 region: CASSLYQPDAYEQYF. The CDR3 bases are TGTGCCAGCAGTTTATATCAGCCGGACGCCTACGAGCAGTACTTC.

In regard to this clonotype: A much larger clone differs by one base, so this may be a read error. This chain uses TRBV20-1 with TRBJ1-2; perhaps TRBD1 as D (6 bases). Germline V gene data show CDR1 as DFQATT and CDR2 as SNEGSKA (reference sequence). The CDR3 consists of 16 residues. The CDR3 region is CSAQTGAGSRNYGHTF. CDR3 DNA: TGCAGTGCCCAGACGGGGGCTGGGAGTCGGAACTATGGCCACACCTTC.

This clonotype was recorded many times. The chain couples TRBV20-1 to TRBJ1-2; D is possibly TRBD1 (6 bases). The CDR3 has 14 amino acids. Trimming took 2 bases from V and 3 from J, leaving 13 bases between them. Germline lookup yields CDR1 DFQATT and CDR2 SNEGSKA (reference sequence). The CDR3 DNA sequence: TGCAGTGCTAGACACTTCAGGGGAGACTATGGCTACACCTTC. Amino acid sequence: CSARHFRGDYGYTF.

This clonotype has only a few counts. The chain uses TRBV10-3 and TRBJ1-2, with D perhaps TRBD1 (5 bases). Trimming shortened V by 7 bases and J by 4 bases, and 10 bases separated the two germline ends. From germline, CDR1 is ENHRY and CDR2 SYGVKD. The CDR3 is made up of 12 amino acids. Here the CDR3 DNA reads TGTGCCATCAAAACAGGATCCTATGGCTACACCTTC. It codes for CAIKTGSYGYTF.

The chain recombines TRBV9 with TRBJ1-1, with no clear D. From germline, CDR1 is SGDLS and CDR2 YYNGEE. The CDR3 loop spans 10 amino acids. Deletions cut 5 bases from V and 10 bases from J, with 9 bases between. The CDR3 DNA reads as TGTGCCAGCAGGCCCTCTGGAGCTTTCTTT. Its protein product is CASRPSGAFF.

The chain couples TRBV12-3 or TRBV12-4 to TRBJ1-2; no firm D call. The CDR3 has 11 residues. Deletions cut 11 bases from V and 7 bases from J, with 14 bases between. CDR3 DNA: TGTGCCTCGGGCAGGACCTGTGGCTACACCTTC. Translated, it gives CASGRTCGYTF.

The chain joins TRBV20-1 to TRBJ2-3; 8 bases fit TRBD2. Germline V lookup: CDR1 DFQATT, CDR2 SNEGSKA (reference sequence). V lost 0 bases and J lost 0; bases outside the gene matches: 14. This CDR3 is built from 19 residues. The CDR3: CSARDMARTSFYSTDTQYF. The CDR3, as DNA: TGCAGTGCTAGAGATATGGCCCGGACTAGCTTCTATAGCACAGATACGCAGTATTTT.

The rearrangement joins TRBV9 to TRBJ2-3; maybe TRBD1 (5 bases). The CDR3 covers 16 residues. CDR1 is SGDLS, CDR2 YYNGEE, per germline. Trimming took off 0 bases at V and 2 bases at J, with 13 bases between the two ends. CDR3 sequence reads: CASSVGHDSLTDTQYF. CDR3 DNA sequence: TGTGCCAGCAGCGTAGGTCATGACAGCCTCACAGATACGCAGTATTTT.

The chain recombines TRBV6-5 with TRBJ2-3, with a weak D call TRBD1 (6 bases). Germline CDR1 is MNHEY and CDR2 is SVGAGI. The CDR3 spans 15 residues. Trimming cost V 7 bases and J 2 bases, with 16 bases left between them. The CDR3 nucleotides read TGTGCCAGCAAGGGGGATTGGGCCACCACAGATACGCAGTATTTT. This codes for CASKGDWATTDTQYF.

This clonotype is a singleton in its sample. V usage is TRBV5-6 and J usage is TRBJ2-2; no reliable D call. Looked up from germline, CDR1 is SGHDT and CDR2 is YYEEEE. V gave up 0 bases and J gave up 6 bases, with 9 bases separating them. The CDR3 totals 14 residues. CDR3 nucleotides: TGTGCCAGCAGCTTGGGAGGCAGATCCGGGGAGCTGTTTTTT. Translating gives CASSLGGRSGELFF.

This clonotype was found many times. The V gene is TRBV12-3 or TRBV12-4, the J gene TRBJ1-2; D is ambiguous. The CDR3 runs 15 residues. Trimming shortened V by 3 bases and J by 4 bases, and 15 bases separated the two germline ends. In DNA form, the CDR3 reads TGTGCCAGCAGTTTTCAACCCGCGACACCCTATGGCTACACCTTC. This gives the protein CASSFQPATPYGYTF.

The chain recombines TRBV28 with TRBJ2-1; a possible D gene is TRBD1 (6 bases). This CDR3 comprises 17 residues. V lost 3 bases, J lost 0 bases, and 15 bases lay in between. Germline V gives CDR1 MDHEN, CDR2 SYDVKM. The CDR3 DNA reads as TGTGCCAGCAGTTTGGGGGAAGAGGACAGCTCCTACAATGAGCAGTTCTTC. This gives the protein CASSLGEEDSSYNEQFF.

About this clonotype itself: A much larger clone differs from this one at a single base, so this may be a read error. CDR3 protein: CASSPSGLLSDYTF. DNA for the CDR3: TGCGCCAGCAGCCCCTCGGGCCTACTGAGTGACTACACCTTC. This chain connects TRBV5-1 to TRBJ1-2; no reliable D call. Trimming shortened V by 4 bases and J by 10 bases, and 20 bases separated the two germline ends. From germline, CDR1 is SGHRS and CDR2 YFSETQ. This CDR3 has 14 amino acids.

To note about this clonotype: This may be a read error, as it is one base from a much larger clone. The chain combines TRBV10-2 with TRBJ2-2; 11 nucleotides align to TRBD1. The CDR3 runs to 15 residues. Trimming cost V 11 bases and J 7 bases; bases outside gene matches: 12. From germline, CDR1 is WSHSY and CDR2 SAAADI. The CDR3, as DNA: TGCGCCGGCACTAGGACAGGGGGCGAGAGCGGGGAGCTGTTTTTT. It is translated as CAGTRTGGESGELFF.

The chain recombines TRBV28 with TRBJ1-1; 7 positions match TRBD1. The CDR3 runs 17 residues. Germline CDR1 is MDHEN and CDR2 is SYDVKM. J lost 2 bases, V lost 0 bases, and 9 bases had no gene match. CDR3 sequence: CASSLWLRDSRNTEAFF. The CDR3 DNA reads as TGTGCCAGCAGTTTATGGCTCCGGGACAGTAGAAACACTGAAGCTTTCTTT.

This clonotype was seen a handful of times. The chain employs TRBV7-2 and TRBJ2-3; D may match TRBD1 or TRBD2 (6 bases each). CDR3 length: 14 residues. The germline CDR1 and CDR2 sequences are SGHTA and FQGNSA. Between the trimmed V and J ends, which lost 1 base and 5 bases, there was a span of 10 bases. CDR3 protein: CASSLGGAIDTQYF. As DNA, the CDR3 is TGTGCCAGCAGCTTAGGGGGGGCGATAGATACGCAGTATTTT.

The V call is TRBV6-5, the J call TRBJ2-3, with a tentative D call TRBD2 (6 bases). Deletions cut 0 bases from V and 5 bases from J, with 21 bases between. This CDR3 spans 18 amino acids. Germline CDR1 reads MNHEY; CDR2 reads SVGAGI. Here the CDR3 DNA reads TGTGCCAGCAGTTACTCGATCTCTCTACAACCCGGGGGAGATACGCAGTATTTT. Protein: CASSYSISLQPGGDTQYF.